Listed below are T cell receptor beta chains from one sample, sequenced in a study of shared clonotypes between healthy human individuals. Method: immunoSEQ multiplex PCR; TCRdb's copy keeps in-frame clones and lacks some. Counted here are just over 2,000,000 clones, around 96% occurring once; the ten biggest clones make up 0.9% to 1.3%. Sequenced: naive CD8+ T cells sorted from blood. The source is a man in his late teens or twenties in good health. CDR3s include the opening cysteine and the closing phenylalanine or tryptophan. The D gene is left open where the match is weak.

14	TRBD2	TRBV25-1	TRBJ2-7	CASSDSAGGYEQYF	TGTGCCAGCAGTGATTCGGCGGGAGGATACGAGCAGTACTTC
10	.	TRBV6-6	TRBJ2-3	CASSTDTQYF	TGTGCCAGCTCCACAGATACGCAGTATTTT
17	.	TRBV2	TRBJ2-3	CASSEAWDGIFTDTQYF	TGTGCCAGCAGTGAAGCGTGGGACGGGATCTTCACAGATACGCAGTATTTT
13	.	TRBV13	TRBJ2-1	CASSLEAAGEQFF	TGTGCCAGCAGCTTAGAAGCAGCAGGTGAGCAGTTCTTC
16	TRBD2	TRBV9	TRBJ2-3	CASSAIIAGGPDTQYF	TGTGCCAGCAGCGCCATTATAGCGGGGGGGCCAGATACGCAGTATTTT
13	TRBD2	TRBV6-5	TRBJ2-1	CASGGSSYNEQFF	TGTGCCTCGGGGGGTTCCTCCTACAATGAGCAGTTCTTC
15	.	TRBV10-3	TRBJ2-3	CAISESLHLTDTQYF	TGTGCCATCAGTGAGTCCCTGCATTTAACAGATACGCAGTATTTT
14	TRBD1	TRBV4-3	TRBJ1-5	CASSPDRGLQPQHF	TGCGCCAGCAGCCCCGACAGGGGACTACAGCCCCAGCATTTT
14	.	TRBV13	TRBJ2-7	CASSSPSALNEQYF	TGTGCCAGCAGCTCCCCTAGCGCGCTCAACGAGCAGTACTTC
14	.	TRBV9	TRBJ2-3	CASSDGGAATPQYF	TGTGCCAGCAGCGATGGGGGGGCCGCCACTCCGCAGTATTTT
13	TRBD2	TRBV5-6	TRBJ2-7	CASSFGTTYEQYF	TGTGCCAGCAGCTTCGGGACTACTTACGAGCAGTACTTC
16	TRBD1	TRBV2	TRBJ2-3	CASSSDRGLYTDTQYF	TGTGCCAGCAGTTCAGACAGGGGGCTTTACACAGATACGCAGTATTTT
9	.	TRBV5-8	TRBJ2-5	CASEETQYF	TGTGCCAGCGAAGAGACCCAGTACTTC
15	TRBD1	TRBV19	TRBJ2-7	CASRAGTGYGYEQYF	TGTGCCAGTAGAGCAGGGACAGGGTACGGCTACGAGCAGTACTTC
16	TRBD2	TRBV19	TRBJ2-5	CASSIDIAGDQETQYF	TGTGCCAGTAGTATAGATATAGCGGGGGATCAAGAGACCCAGTACTTC
13	TRBD2	TRBV11-1	TRBJ2-3	CASGGSSTDTQYF	TGTGCTAGCGGGGGGTCTAGCACAGATACGCAGTATTTT
16	TRBD1	TRBV19	TRBJ1-2	CASHSRGTGFNYGYTF	TGTGCCAGCCATAGCCGCGGGACAGGCTTTAACTATGGCTACACCTTC
12	.	TRBV2	TRBJ2-7	CASMGRSYEQYF	TGTGCCAGCATGGGCAGGTCCTACGAGCAGTACTTC
15	TRBD1	TRBV5-1	TRBJ1-2	CASSPTGGGPYGYTF	TGCGCCAGCAGCCCGACAGGGGGCGGCCCCTATGGCTACACCTTC
13	.	TRBV18	TRBJ1-1	CASSPNRGAEAFF	TGTGCCAGCTCACCAAATCGGGGGGCTGAAGCTTTCTTT
16	.	TRBV6-6	TRBJ2-7	CASSYSGVSFSYEQYF	TGTGCCAGCAGTTACTCGGGGGTTTCCTTCTCCTACGAGCAGTACTTC
15	TRBD2	TRBV27	TRBJ2-3	CASSSLPGGTDTQYF	TGTGCCAGCAGTTCCCTCCCCGGGGGGACAGATACGCAGTATTTT
13	TRBD1	TRBV30	TRBJ2-1	CAWSVDRGNEQFF	TGTGCCTGGAGCGTGGACAGGGGCAATGAGCAGTTCTTC
22	TRBD1	TRBV5-1	TRBJ2-3	CASSLEIPRDRRTYFSTDTQYF	TGCGCCAGCAGCTTGGAAATTCCTCGGGACAGGCGAACTTACTTTAGCACAGATACGCAGTATTTT
13	TRBD2	TRBV2	TRBJ2-3	CATTSASTDTQYF	TGTGCCACCACTAGCGCGAGCACAGATACGCAGTATTTT
14	TRBD1	TRBV6-1	TRBJ2-1	CASSGTGWGWEQFF	TGTGCCAGCAGTGGGACAGGGTGGGGATGGGAGCAGTTCTTC
15	TRBD1	TRBV4-1	TRBJ2-7	CASSQTGLGSYEQYF	TGCGCCAGCAGCCAGACAGGGTTGGGCTCCTACGAGCAGTACTTC
16	TRBD1	TRBV4-1	TRBJ2-5	CASSQSMAGGEETQYF	TGCGCCAGCAGCCAATCGATGGCAGGGGGCGAAGAGACCCAGTACTTC